This T cell receptor beta chain appears in the sequencing data of a study of blood T cell repertoires in COVID-19. For the study at large: Acute-phase and convalescent COVID-19 samples originated in the United States, Italy and Spain. Nucleic acid was either cDNA or gDNA, and it came from T cells, B-cell-depleted T cells, or PBMCs.

CDR3 length: 13 amino acids. Germline loops: CDR1 SGDLS, CDR2 YYNGEE. The germline V and J ends were trimmed by 1 base and 4 bases, with 8 bases remaining between them. Original handling: Amplified reference gene primers provided the basis for estimating nucleated cell counts. TCRdb's copy holds only in-frame clones and misses some; the assay was immunoSEQ multiplex PCR. D and trimming come from the DNA, and the V and J calls and clone size come from that table. The table includes tens of thousands of clones, 82% detected once. The sequencing input was peripheral blood. This receptor was obtained from a human donor in a cohort sampled during active COVID-19. The rearrangement links TRBV9 to TRBJ2-5, with D hard to call. This CDR3 is CASSVTTRETQYF. DNA for the CDR3: TGTGCCAGCAGCGTAACGACTCGAGAGACCCAGTACTTC.